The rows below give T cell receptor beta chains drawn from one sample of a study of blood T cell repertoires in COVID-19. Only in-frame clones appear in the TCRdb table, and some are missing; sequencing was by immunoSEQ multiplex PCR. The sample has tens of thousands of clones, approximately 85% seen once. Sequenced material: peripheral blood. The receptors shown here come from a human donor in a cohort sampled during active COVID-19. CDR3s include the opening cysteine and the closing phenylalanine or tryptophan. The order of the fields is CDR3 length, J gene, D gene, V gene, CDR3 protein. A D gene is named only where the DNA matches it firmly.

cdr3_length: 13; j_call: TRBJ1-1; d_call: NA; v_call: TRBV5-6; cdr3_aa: CASSLAGGLVTFF
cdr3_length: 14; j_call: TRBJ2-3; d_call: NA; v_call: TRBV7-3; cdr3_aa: CASSSRTAPDTQYF
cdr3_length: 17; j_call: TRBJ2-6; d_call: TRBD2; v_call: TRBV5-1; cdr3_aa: CASSLSGLASGANVLTF
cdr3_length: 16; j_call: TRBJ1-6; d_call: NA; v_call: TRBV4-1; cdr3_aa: CASSQEGWGGNSPLHF
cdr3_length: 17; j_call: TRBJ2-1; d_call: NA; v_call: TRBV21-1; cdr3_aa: CASSFPRQKPTDNEQFF
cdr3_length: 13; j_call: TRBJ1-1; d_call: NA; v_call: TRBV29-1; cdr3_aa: CSVVGQLNTEAFF
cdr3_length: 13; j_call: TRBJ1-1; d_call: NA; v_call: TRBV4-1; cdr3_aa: CASSLTGNTEAFF
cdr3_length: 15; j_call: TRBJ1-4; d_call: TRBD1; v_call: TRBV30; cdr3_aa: CAWRGQGATNEKLFF
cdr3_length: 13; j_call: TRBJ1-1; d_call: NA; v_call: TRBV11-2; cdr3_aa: CASSLGEYTEAFF
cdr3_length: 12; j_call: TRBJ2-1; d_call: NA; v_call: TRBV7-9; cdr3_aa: CASSSPYNEQFF
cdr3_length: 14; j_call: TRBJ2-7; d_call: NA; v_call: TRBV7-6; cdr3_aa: CASSLGGASYEQYF
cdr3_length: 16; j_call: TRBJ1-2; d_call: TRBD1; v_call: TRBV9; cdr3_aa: CASSANTGGAAYGYTF
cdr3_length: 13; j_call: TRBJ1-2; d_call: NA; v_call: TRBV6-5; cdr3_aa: CASRGRVHYGYTF
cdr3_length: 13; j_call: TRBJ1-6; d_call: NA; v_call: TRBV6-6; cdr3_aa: CASSSPGVGPLHF
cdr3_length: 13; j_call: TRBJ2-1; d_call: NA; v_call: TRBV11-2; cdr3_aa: CASSLGTVNEQFF
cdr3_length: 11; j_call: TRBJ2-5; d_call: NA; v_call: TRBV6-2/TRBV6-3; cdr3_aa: CASSGGETQYF
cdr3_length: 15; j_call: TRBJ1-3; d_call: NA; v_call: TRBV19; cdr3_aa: CASTWEGYDGNTIYF
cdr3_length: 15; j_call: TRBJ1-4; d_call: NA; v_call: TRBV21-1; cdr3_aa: CASSKEKGGNEKLFF
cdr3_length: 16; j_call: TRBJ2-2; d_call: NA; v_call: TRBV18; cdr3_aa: CASSPRGDRNTGELFF
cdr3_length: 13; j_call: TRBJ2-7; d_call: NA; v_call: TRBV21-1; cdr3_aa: CASSPLRQLEQYF
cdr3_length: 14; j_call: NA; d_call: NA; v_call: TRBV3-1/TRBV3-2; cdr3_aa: CASSAQGWNQPQYF
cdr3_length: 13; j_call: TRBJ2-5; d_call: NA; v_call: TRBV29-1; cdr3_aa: CSVESGRGETQYF
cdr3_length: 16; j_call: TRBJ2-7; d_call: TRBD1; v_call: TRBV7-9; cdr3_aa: CASSPLPGQGTYEQYF
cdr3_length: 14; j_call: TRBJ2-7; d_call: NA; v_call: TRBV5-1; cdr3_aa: CASSLEGASYEQYF
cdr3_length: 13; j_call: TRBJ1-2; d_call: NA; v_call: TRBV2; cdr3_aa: CASSEEQLYGYTF
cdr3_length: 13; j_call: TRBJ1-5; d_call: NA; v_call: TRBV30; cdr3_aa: CAWRADSNQPQHF
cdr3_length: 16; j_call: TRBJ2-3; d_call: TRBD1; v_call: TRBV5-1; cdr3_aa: CASSLVLTGATDTQYF
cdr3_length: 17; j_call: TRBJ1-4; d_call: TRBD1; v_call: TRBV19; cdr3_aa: CASSGGTGGTLGEKLFF
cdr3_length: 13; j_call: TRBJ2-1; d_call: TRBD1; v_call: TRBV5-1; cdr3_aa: CASSSGQGREQFF
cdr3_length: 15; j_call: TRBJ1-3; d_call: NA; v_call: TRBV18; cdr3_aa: CASSPDGNSGNTIYF
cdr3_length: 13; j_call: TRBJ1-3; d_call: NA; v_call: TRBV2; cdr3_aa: CASGGHYPDTIYF
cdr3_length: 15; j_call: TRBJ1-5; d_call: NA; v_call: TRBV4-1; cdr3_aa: CASSQDFNGREPQHF